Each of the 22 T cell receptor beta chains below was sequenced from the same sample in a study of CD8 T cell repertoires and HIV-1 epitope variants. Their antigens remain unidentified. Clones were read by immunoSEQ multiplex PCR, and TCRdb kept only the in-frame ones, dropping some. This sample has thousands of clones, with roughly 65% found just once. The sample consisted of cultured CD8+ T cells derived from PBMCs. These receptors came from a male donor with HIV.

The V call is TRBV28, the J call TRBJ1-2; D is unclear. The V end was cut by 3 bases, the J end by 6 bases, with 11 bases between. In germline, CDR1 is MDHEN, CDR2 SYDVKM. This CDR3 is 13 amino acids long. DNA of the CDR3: TGTGCCAGCAGTTTTTCCAGGTTCGATGGCTACACCTTC. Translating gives CASSFSRFDGYTF.

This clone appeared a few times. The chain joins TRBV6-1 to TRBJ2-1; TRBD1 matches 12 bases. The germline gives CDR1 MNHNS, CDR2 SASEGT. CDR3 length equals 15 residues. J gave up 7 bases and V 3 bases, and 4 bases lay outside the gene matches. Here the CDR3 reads CASSDRDRGRNEQFF. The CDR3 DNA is TGTGCCAGCAGTGATCGGGACAGGGGGCGGAATGAGCAGTTCTTC.

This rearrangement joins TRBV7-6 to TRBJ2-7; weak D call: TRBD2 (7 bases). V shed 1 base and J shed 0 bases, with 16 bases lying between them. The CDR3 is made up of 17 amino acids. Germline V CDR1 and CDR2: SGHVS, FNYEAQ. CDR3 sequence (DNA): TGTGCCAGCAGCTTAGGGGAGGGTACAGGGAGCTCCTACGAGCAGTACTTC. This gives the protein CASSLGEGTGSSYEQYF.

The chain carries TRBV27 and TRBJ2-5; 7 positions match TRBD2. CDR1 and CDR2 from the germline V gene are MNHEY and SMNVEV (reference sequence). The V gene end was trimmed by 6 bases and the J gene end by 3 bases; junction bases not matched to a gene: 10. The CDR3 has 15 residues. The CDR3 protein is CASSPTVAGEETQYF. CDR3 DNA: TGTGCCAGCAGCCCCACGGTGGCGGGGGAAGAGACCCAGTACTTC.

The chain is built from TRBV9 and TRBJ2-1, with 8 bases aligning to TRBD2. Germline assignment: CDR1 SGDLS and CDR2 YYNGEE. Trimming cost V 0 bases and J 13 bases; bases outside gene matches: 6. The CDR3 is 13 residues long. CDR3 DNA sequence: TGTGCCAGCAGCGTAGGGAGCGGGGGCCACCAGTTCTTC. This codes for CASSVGSGGHQFF.

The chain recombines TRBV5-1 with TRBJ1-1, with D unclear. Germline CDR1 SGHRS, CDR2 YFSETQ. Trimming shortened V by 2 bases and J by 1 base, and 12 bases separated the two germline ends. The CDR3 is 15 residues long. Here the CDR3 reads CASSFLNSPNTEAFF. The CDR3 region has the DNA TGCGCCAGCAGCTTCTTAAACTCTCCGAACACTGAAGCTTTCTTT.

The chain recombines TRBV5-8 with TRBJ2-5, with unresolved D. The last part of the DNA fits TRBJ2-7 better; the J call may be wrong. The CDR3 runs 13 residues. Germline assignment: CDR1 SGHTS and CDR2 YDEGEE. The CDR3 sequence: CASSLEGSYEQYF. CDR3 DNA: TGTGCCAGCAGCTTGGAGGGTTCCTACGAGCAGTACTTC.

The CDR3 sequence: CASSQDWLKAAGEQFF. In nucleotides, the CDR3 is TGTGCCAGCAGCCAAGATTGGCTCAAAGCCGCGGGTGAGCAGTTCTTC. The rearrangement links TRBV14 to TRBJ2-1; perhaps TRBD2 as D (5 bases). V lost 0 bases and J 9 bases, leaving 18 bases between the germline ends. CDR3 length: 16 amino acids. Germline V lookup: CDR1 SGHDN, CDR2 FVKESK.

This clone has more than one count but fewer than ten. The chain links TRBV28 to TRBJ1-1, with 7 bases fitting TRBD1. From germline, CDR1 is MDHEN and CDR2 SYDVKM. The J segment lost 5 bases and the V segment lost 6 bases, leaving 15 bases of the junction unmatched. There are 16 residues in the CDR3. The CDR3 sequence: CASSFITGARSTEAFF. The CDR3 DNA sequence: TGTGCCAGCAGCTTCATTACAGGGGCGAGGTCGACTGAAGCTTTCTTT.

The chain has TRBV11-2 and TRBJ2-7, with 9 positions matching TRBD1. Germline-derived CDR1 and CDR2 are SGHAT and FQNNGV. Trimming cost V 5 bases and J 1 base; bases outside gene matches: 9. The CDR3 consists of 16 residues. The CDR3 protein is CASSDGQGFGSYEQYF. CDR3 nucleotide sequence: TGTGCCAGCAGCGACGGACAGGGGTTCGGGTCCTACGAGCAGTACTTC.

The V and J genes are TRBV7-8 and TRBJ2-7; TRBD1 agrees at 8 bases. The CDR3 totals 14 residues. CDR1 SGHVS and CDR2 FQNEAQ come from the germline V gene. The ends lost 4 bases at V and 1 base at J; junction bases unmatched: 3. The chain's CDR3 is CASSSGQGSYEQYF. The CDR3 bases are TGTGCCAGCAGCTCCGGACAGGGTTCCTACGAGCAGTACTTC.

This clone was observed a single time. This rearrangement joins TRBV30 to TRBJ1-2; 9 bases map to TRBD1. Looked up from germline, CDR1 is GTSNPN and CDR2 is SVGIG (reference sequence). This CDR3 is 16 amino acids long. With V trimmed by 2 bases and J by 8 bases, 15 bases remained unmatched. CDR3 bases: TGTGCCTGGAGTCCCCTGGGGCCGATGACAGGGGGAGGCTACACCTTC. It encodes CAWSPLGPMTGGGYTF.

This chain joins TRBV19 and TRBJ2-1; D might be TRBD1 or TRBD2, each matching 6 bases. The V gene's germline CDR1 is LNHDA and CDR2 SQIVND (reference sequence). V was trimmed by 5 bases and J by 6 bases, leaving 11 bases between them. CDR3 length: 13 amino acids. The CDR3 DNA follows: TGTGCCAGTAGTCACGGGGGCCTCAATGAGCAGTTCTTC. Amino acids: CASSHGGLNEQFF. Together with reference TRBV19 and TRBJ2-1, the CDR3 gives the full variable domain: DGGITQSPKYLFRKEGQNVTLSCEQNLNHDAMYWYRQDPGQGLRLIYYSQIVNDFQKGDIAEGYSVSREKKESFPLTVTSAQKNPTAFYLCASSHGGLNEQFFGPGTRLTVL.

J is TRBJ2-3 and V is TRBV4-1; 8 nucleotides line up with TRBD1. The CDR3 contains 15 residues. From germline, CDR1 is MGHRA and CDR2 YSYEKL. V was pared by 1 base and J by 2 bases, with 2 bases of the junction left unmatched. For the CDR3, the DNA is TGCGCCAGCAGCCAAGGGACAGGGTCCACAGATACGCAGTATTTT. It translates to CASSQGTGSTDTQYF.

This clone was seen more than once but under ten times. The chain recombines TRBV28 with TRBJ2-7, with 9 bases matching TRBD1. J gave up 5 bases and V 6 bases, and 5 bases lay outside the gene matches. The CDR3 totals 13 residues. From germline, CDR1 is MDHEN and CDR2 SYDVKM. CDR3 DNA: TGTGCCAGCAGCCGGGACAGGGTAAACGAGCAGTACTTC. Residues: CASSRDRVNEQYF.

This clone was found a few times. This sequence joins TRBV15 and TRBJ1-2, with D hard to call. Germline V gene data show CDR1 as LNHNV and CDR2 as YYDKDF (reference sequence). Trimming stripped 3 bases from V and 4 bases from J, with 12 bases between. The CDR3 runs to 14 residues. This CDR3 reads CATSSARTLYGYTF. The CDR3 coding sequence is TGTGCCACCAGCAGTGCTAGGACTCTCTATGGCTACACCTTC.

The CDR3 region is CASSFRAPKGAGEQFF. The CDR3, as DNA: TGTGCCAGCAGCTTTAGGGCCCCCAAAGGGGCGGGGGAGCAGTTCTTC. The V gene is TRBV7-2, the J gene TRBJ2-1, with D possibly matching TRBD2 (6 bases). This CDR3 region has 16 residues. Trimming took 3 bases from V and 10 from J, leaving 22 bases between them. Germline lookup yields CDR1 SGHTA and CDR2 FQGNSA. Using reference TRBV7-2 and TRBJ2-1 for the parts outside the CDR3, the full variable domain is GAGVSQSPSNKVTEKGKDVELRCDPISGHTALYWYRQSLGQGLEFLIYFQGNSAPDKSGLPSDRFSAERTGGSVSTLTIQRTQQEDSAVYLCASSFRAPKGAGEQFFGPGTRLTVL.

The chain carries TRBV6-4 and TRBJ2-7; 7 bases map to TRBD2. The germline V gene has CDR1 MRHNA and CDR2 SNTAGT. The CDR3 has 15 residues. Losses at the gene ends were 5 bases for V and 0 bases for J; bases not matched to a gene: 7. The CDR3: CASSLASGSSYEQYF. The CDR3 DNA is TGTGCCAGCAGTCTGGCTAGCGGTAGCTCCTACGAGCAGTACTTC.

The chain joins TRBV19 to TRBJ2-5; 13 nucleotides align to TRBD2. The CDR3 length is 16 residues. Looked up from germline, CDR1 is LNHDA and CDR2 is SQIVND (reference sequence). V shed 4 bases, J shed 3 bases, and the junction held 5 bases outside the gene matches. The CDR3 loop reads CASSTILAGGEETQYF. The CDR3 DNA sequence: TGTGCCAGTAGTACCATACTAGCGGGAGGGGAAGAGACCCAGTACTTC.

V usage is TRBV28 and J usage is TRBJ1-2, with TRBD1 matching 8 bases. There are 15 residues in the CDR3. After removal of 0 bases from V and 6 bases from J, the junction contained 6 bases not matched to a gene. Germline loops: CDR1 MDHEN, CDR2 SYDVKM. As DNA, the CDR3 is TGTGCCAGCAGTTTATGGACGACAGGGGTGAATGGCTACACCTTC. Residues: CASSLWTTGVNGYTF.

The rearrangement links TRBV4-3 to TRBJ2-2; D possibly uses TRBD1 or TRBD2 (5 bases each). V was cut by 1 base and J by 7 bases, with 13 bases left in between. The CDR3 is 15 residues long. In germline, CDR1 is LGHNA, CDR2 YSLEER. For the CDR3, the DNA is TGCGCCAGCAGCCAAGTGCAGGGCGGGTTCGGGGAGCTGTTTTTT. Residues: CASSQVQGGFGELFF.

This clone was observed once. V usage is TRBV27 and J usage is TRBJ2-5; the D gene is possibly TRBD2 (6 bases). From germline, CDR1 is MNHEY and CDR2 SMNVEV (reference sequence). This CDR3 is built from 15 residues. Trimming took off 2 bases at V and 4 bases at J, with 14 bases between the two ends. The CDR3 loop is CASSLGGQGGETQYF. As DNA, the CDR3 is TGTGCCAGCAGTTTAGGAGGGCAGGGCGGAGAGACCCAGTACTTC.